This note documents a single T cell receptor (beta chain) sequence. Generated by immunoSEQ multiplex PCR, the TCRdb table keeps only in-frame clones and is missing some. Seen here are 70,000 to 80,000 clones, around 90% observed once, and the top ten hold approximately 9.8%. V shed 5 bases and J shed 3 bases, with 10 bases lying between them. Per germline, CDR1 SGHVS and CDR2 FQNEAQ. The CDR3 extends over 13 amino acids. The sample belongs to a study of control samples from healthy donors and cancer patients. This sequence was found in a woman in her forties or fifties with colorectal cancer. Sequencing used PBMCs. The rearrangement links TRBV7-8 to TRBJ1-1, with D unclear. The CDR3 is CASSPGSYTEAFF. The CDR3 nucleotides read TGTGCCAGCAGCCCGGGATCATACACTGAAGCTTTCTTT.